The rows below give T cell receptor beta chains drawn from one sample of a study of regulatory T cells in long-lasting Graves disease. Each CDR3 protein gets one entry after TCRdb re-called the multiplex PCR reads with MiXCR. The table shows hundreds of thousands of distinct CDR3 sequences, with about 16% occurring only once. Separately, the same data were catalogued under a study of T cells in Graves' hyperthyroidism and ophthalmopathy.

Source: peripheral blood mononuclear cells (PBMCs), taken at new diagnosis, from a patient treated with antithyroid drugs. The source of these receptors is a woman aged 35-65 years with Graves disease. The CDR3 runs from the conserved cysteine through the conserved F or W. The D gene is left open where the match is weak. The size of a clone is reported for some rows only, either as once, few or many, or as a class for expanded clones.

CASSPTGPLHF | TGTGCCAGCAGTCCCACCGGGCCCCTCCACTTT | many | TRBV28 | NA | TRBJ1-6
CATVRAADYGYTF | TGTGCCACCGTTAGGGCAGCAGACTATGGCTACACCTTC | few | TRBV6-1 | NA | TRBJ1-2
CASSQDIGRQYF | TGCGCCAGCAGCCAAGATATAGGGAGGCAGTACTTC | NA | TRBV4-1 | NA | TRBJ2-7
CASSPTGLAGGPSSQYF | TGTGCCAGCAGTCCCACAGGACTAGCGGGGGGGCCCTCCTCGCAGTATTTT | many | TRBV6-1 | TRBD2 | TRBJ2-3
CASSQERLAGNTQYF | TGTGCCAGCAGCCAAGAGCGCCTAGCGGGGAATACGCAGTATTTT | many | TRBV3-1 | TRBD2 | TRBJ2-3
CASRGSGGLTNTGELFF | TGTGCCAGCAGGGGTAGCGGGGGGCTTACGAACACCGGGGAGCTGTTTTTT | many | TRBV6-1 | TRBD2 | TRBJ2-2
CASSEIQGGIGGYTF | TGTGCCAGCAGTGAAATCCAGGGGGGCATCGGCGGCTACACCTTC | NA | TRBV6-1 | TRBD1 | TRBJ1-2
CASRGSSNQPQHF | TGTGCCAGCAGAGGGTCCAGCAATCAGCCCCAGCATTTT | NA | TRBV6-1 | NA | TRBJ1-5
CASSPPGQGGLGAFF | TGTGCCAGCAGCCCACCGGGACAGGGCGGCTTAGGGGCTTTCTTT | many | TRBV11-3 | TRBD1 | TRBJ1-1
CASSEWGVMNIQYF | TGTGCCAGCAGCGAATGGGGGGTGATGAACATTCAGTACTTC | few | TRBV6-1 | NA | TRBJ2-4
CASSQLMGTEAFF | TGTGCCAGCAGCCAGCTCATGGGTACTGAAGCTTTCTTT | many | TRBV14 | NA | TRBJ1-1
CASSYLAGVNTGELFF | TGTGCCAGCAGCTACCTAGCGGGGGTGAACACCGGGGAGCTGTTTTTT | few | TRBV7-3 | TRBD2 | TRBJ2-2
CASSFKATGGGYGYTF | TGTGCCAGCAGTTTTAAAGCGACAGGGGGTGGCTATGGCTACACCTTC | many | TRBV12-3/TRBV12-4 | TRBD1 | TRBJ1-2
CASSLGAREIYTF | TGTGCCAGCAGCTTAGGCGCCAGGGAAATCTACACCTTC | many | TRBV7-9 | NA | TRBJ1-2
CASSPQGNIQYF | TGCGCCAGCAGCCCACAGGGAAACATTCAGTACTTC | many | TRBV5-1 | NA | TRBJ2-4
CASSLFDRSEAFF | TGTGCCAGCAGCCTATTCGACAGGAGTGAAGCTTTCTTT | many | TRBV3-1 | NA | TRBJ1-1
CASSVSANLEQYF | TGTGCCAGTAGTGTGTCGGCCAATCTCGAGCAGTACTTC | NA | TRBV19 | NA | TRBJ2-7
CASSWTGIGTEAFF | TGCGCCAGCAGCTGGACAGGGATAGGCACTGAAGCTTTCTTT | many | TRBV5-1 | TRBD1 | TRBJ1-1
CSARKSSGNTIYF | TGCAGCGCCCGAAAAAGCTCTGGAAACACCATATATTTT | NA | TRBV29-1 | NA | TRBJ1-3
CASSYPGGFAGANVLTF | TGTGCCAGCAGTTACCCCGGCGGCTTCGCAGGGGCCAACGTCCTGACTTTC | few | TRBV6-2/TRBV6-3 | NA | TRBJ2-6
CATRGLGGRGGYTF | TGTGCCACCAGGGGGTTGGGGGGCAGAGGTGGCTACACCTTC | few | TRBV15 | NA | TRBJ1-2
CASSLASGFGETQYF | TGCGCCAGCAGCTTGGCCTCTGGGTTTGGGGAGACCCAGTACTTC | few | TRBV5-1 | NA | TRBJ2-5
CASRAAGTGVQPQHF | TGTGCCAGTAGGGCCGCCGGGACAGGGGTTCAGCCCCAGCATTTT | NA | TRBV19 | TRBD1 | TRBJ1-5
CASRVHGYRPTYEQYF | TGTGCCAGCAGGGTCCATGGGTACCGCCCTACCTACGAGCAGTACTTC | few | TRBV27 | NA | TRBJ2-7
CGTSGGYTDTQYF | TGTGGGACTAGCGGGGGGTACACAGATACGCAGTATTTT | many | TRBV12-3/TRBV12-4 | TRBD2 | TRBJ2-3
CASIRQGRDTQYF | TGTGCCAGCATACGGCAGGGGAGGGATACGCAGTATTTT | NA | TRBV6-1 | NA | TRBJ2-3
CASSYGGGYGYTF | TGTGCCAGCAGTTACGGCGGAGGCTATGGCTACACCTTC | many | TRBV6-5 | NA | TRBJ1-2
CASRWGGENEQFF | TGTGCCAGCAGGTGGGGTGGGGAGAATGAGCAGTTCTTC | many | TRBV28 | NA | TRBJ2-1
CASSPDRRAGNQPQHF | TGTGCCAGTAGTCCCGACAGGCGTGCAGGCAATCAGCCCCAGCATTTT | NA | TRBV19 | NA | TRBJ1-5
CASSLVAGSTEAFF | TGTGCCAGCAGCTTAGTCGCAGGGAGCACTGAAGCTTTCTTT | few | TRBV7-2 | NA | TRBJ1-1